The TCR beta chain under discussion was sequenced for a study of cytomegalovirus exposure and HLA in healthy donors. Study-wide findings and caveats: The sole available immune exposure information was CMV serostatus. TCR beta chains associated with HLA were, in a later analysis, more clonally expanded than equally common others. The authors enumerated some 170 TCR beta chains as linked to cytomegalovirus.

With respect to this clone: Its cognate antigen is unknown.

PCR primers comprised 60 Vbeta and 13 Jbeta primers. Data came from immunoSEQ multiplex PCR; TCRdb stores just in-frame clones and leaves some out. Altogether about 120,000 clones are present, around three quarters being singletons, with the ten largest covering about 5%. Germline loops: CDR1 MNHEY, CDR2 SMNVEV (reference sequence). This CDR3 has 16 residues. V was clipped by 0 bases and J by 2 bases; unmatched bases: 7. The TCR originated in a man aged 50-59 years in good health and CMV-seropositive. This rearrangement joins TRBV27 to TRBJ2-7, with 7 bases that match TRBD1. Sequenced input: PBMCs. CDR3 coding DNA: TGTGCCAGCAGTTTATCGATAGCCCAGGGGGCCTACGAGCAGTACTTC. The encoded protein is CASSLSIAQGAYEQYF.